This T cell receptor (beta chain) was identified in a study of CD8 T cells in Susac syndrome. The RNA input was roughly 0.45 to 1 ug, and it was reverse transcribed with random hexamers. Each CDR3 protein is one row after TCRdb ran MiXCR on the immunoSEQ multiplex PCR reads. This table has some 300,000 distinct CDR3 sequences, roughly 90% appearing once. In germline, CDR1 is SQVTM, CDR2 ANQGSEA. There are 11 residues in the CDR3. The ends were cut back, 8 bases at V and 8 bases at J, with 13 bases in the middle. This clonotype originated in a human donor with multiple sclerosis. The rearrangement links TRBV29-1 to TRBJ2-1; D gene uncertain. Input material: CD8+ T cells from PBMCs. CDR3 loop: CSYEVIDEQFF. CDR3 nucleotides: TGCAGCTATGAGGTCATAGATGAGCAGTTCTTC.